This T cell receptor beta chain emerged from a study of spatial heterogeneity in lung cancer. Study observations and caveats: Higher tumor mutation counts went along with higher counts of expanded intratumoral alpha and beta TCRs.

Indicated time point: sample taken at primary tumor resection. At least ten counts were recorded for this clonotype. Its antigen is as yet unknown. Germline CDR1 reads DFQATT; CDR2 reads SNEGSKA (reference sequence). The ends lost 5 bases at V and 3 bases at J; junction bases unmatched: 6. The CDR3 is 13 amino acids. TCRdb reprocessed the 5' RACE reads via MiXCR and lists one record per CDR3 protein. The sample has about 22,000 distinct CDR3 sequences, around 8.8% seen once; the top ten hold just under 8%. The sequencing used lung tumor tissue, collected at surgery. The receptor was isolated from a male donor with early-stage non-small cell lung cancer. The chain couples TRBV20-1 to TRBJ2-7; 8 bases match TRBD1. Here the CDR3 DNA reads TGCAGTGCTCGTGGACAGGGCGGCTACGAGCAGTACTTC. This translates into CSARGQGGYEQYF.